Included here is one TCR beta chain sequence, with context. Second-dose recipients at about 4 or about 12 weeks were treated as one pooled group. TCRdb's table, derived via immunoSEQ multiplex PCR, lists solely in-frame clones and lacks some. In the table there are around 200,000 clones, roughly 92% of which are singletons. This sample was taken from a study of T cell responses to AZD1222 COVID-19 vaccine. Germline V gene sequence: CDR1 WSHSY, CDR2 SAAADI. This CDR3 spans 14 amino acids. The V end was cut by 2 bases, the J end by 2 bases, with 9 bases between. Sequencing used peripheral blood, obtained 28 days after the second AZD1222 dose. The V and J genes are TRBV10-2 and TRBJ2-5; no clear D. This clonotype was obtained from an adult who received the AZD1222 COVID-19 vaccine. The CDR3 nucleotides read TGCGCCAGCAGTGAGGGGTCCCTACAAGAGACCCAGTACTTC. Protein sequence: CASSEGSLQETQYF.